The 10 T cell receptor beta chains given below trace back to one sample, sequenced in a study of blood T cell repertoires in COVID-19 (TCRdb year 2020). Libraries were constructed by the immunoSEQ multiplex PCR assay. TCRdb holds this immuneACCESS table with in-frame rearrangements only. Some clones are missing; in checked studies, unresolved V genes explain under half, and the rest has no known cause. Counted in this sample were about 220,000 clones; about 86% of them appeared once. Under 1.5% of the sample belongs to the ten largest clones. Sequencing was performed on PBMCs or T cells enriched from blood (not recorded which). Receptors originate from a woman between 40 and 50 years old with acute COVID-19.

The chain recombines TRBV10-1 with TRBJ1-6; weak D call: TRBD1 (6 bases). V dropped 8 bases and J dropped 0 bases, with 8 bases sitting between them. CDR3 length: 14 amino acids. Per the germline V gene, CDR1 is WNHNN and CDR2 is SYGVQD (reference sequence). The CDR3 nucleotides read TGCGCCAGCTCGGACAGCTCCTATAATTCACCCCTCCACTTT. Amino acids: CASSDSSYNSPLHF.

This chain connects TRBV19 to TRBJ2-1; TRBD2 aligns across 9 bases. The CDR3 consists of 14 residues. The V segment lost 5 bases and the J segment 10 bases; nucleotides outside the gene matches: 9. CDR1 LNHDA and CDR2 SQIVND come from the germline V gene (reference sequence). The CDR3 is CASSPGLAFQEQFF. As DNA, the CDR3 is TGTGCCAGTAGTCCGGGACTAGCTTTCCAGGAGCAGTTCTTC.

The V call is TRBV24-1, the J call TRBJ1-1, with 9 nucleotides matching TRBD1. The CDR3 has 13 residues. The germline V gene has CDR1 KGHDR and CDR2 SFDVKD. Germline trimming cut 2 bases from V and 6 bases from J; bases unmatched to any gene: 0. The CDR3 DNA reads TGTGCCACCAGTGATTGGACAGGGGCTGAAGCTTTCTTT. This gives the protein CATSDWTGAEAFF.

V is TRBV5-1 and J is TRBJ1-2; D perhaps matches TRBD1 (6 bases). Trimming removed 0 bases from V and 0 bases from J, with 9 bases in between. Germline CDR1 is SGHRS and CDR2 is YFSETQ. CDR3 size: 15 residues. CDR3 in amino acids: CASSLGGGPNYGYTF. The CDR3 nucleotides are TGCGCCAGCAGCTTGGGCGGGGGGCCTAACTATGGCTACACCTTC.

Turning to this clone: At the DNA level, this CDR3 is encoded by other sequences in the same sample as well. J is TRBJ2-1 and V is TRBV11-2; 12 bases align to TRBD2. Germline-derived CDR1 and CDR2 are SGHAT and FQNNGV. V shed 3 bases and J 3 bases; nucleotides not matched to a gene: 0. The CDR3 totals 15 residues. CDR3 nucleotide sequence: TGTGCCAGCAGCTTGGGACTAGCGGGCTACAATGAGCAGTTCTTC. Its translation: CASSLGLAGYNEQFF. Combining the CDR3 with reference TRBV11-2 and TRBJ2-1 gives the whole variable domain EAGVAQSPRYKIIEKRQSVAFWCNPISGHATLYWYQQILGQGPKLLIQFQNNGVVDDSQLPKDRFSAERLKGVDSTLKIQPAKLEDSAVYLCASSLGLAGYNEQFFGPGTRLTVL.

The J gene is TRBJ1-4, the V gene TRBV10-1, with D tentatively TRBD1 (6 bases). The CDR3 extends over 12 amino acids. The germline V gene encodes CDR1 WNHNN and CDR2 SYGVQD (reference sequence). Trimming cost V 6 bases and J 5 bases, with 7 bases left between them. The chain's CDR3 is CASRGQNEKLFF. The CDR3 DNA reads TGCGCCAGCAGGGGACAAAATGAAAAACTGTTTTTT.

The genes are TRBV11-2 and TRBJ1-2, with D unclear. V was trimmed by 5 bases and J by 5 bases, leaving 12 bases between them. This CDR3 is 13 amino acids long. CDR1 and CDR2 (germline): SGHAT, FQNNGV. The CDR3: CASSPGRVYGYTF. DNA for the CDR3: TGTGCCAGCAGCCCTGGGAGGGTATATGGCTACACCTTC.

This sequence joins TRBV19 and TRBJ2-3; 12 bases agree with TRBD2. CDR3 size: 16 residues. The V segment lost 4 bases and the J segment 3 bases; nucleotides outside the gene matches: 5. The germline V gene has CDR1 LNHDA and CDR2 SQIVND (reference sequence). DNA for the CDR3: TGTGCCAGTAGTACTAGCGGGGGGGCTCGTACAGATACGCAGTATTTT. Protein product: CASSTSGGARTDTQYF.

The chain uses TRBV3-1 (or the pseudogene TRBV3-2) and TRBJ1-5, with a weak D call TRBD1 (6 bases). Germline V CDR1 and CDR2: LGHDT, YNNKEL (reference sequence). The CDR3 has 15 amino acids. Trimming left V 1 base short and J 4 bases short, with 11 bases between. CDR3 bases: TGTGCCAGCAGCCAAGGGACAGTGATTAATCAGCCCCAGCATTTT. This encodes CASSQGTVINQPQHF.

This sequence joins TRBV4-2 and TRBJ2-2, with D possibly matching TRBD2 (6 bases). In germline, CDR1 is LGHNA, CDR2 YNFKEQ. V gave up 0 bases and J gave up 0 bases, with 11 bases separating them. The CDR3 is 17 residues long. The chain's CDR3 is CASSQEWRGPNTGELFF. CDR3 sequence (DNA): TGTGCCAGCAGCCAAGAATGGAGGGGCCCGAACACCGGGGAGCTGTTTTTT.